The 10 T cell receptor beta chains below all came from one sample that was sequenced in a study of beta chain features in type 1 diabetes. What was sequenced were expressed TCRB transcripts, since all of the isolated RNA had been reverse transcribed. Repertoires were generated with immunoSEQ multiplex PCR, while TCRdb's copy carries only in-frame clones and drops some. This sample yields 350,000 to 450,000 clones, of which around 16% are seen a single time; 0.019% belongs to the top ten. Sequences were obtained from naive CD4+ T cells from blood. These receptors were obtained from a woman aged 18-29 years in good health.

The chain has TRBV6-6 and TRBJ2-7, with D perhaps matching TRBD1 (5 bases). The ends were cut back, 4 bases at V and 5 bases at J, with 18 bases in the middle. This CDR3 contains 15 residues. Germline CDR1 is MNHNY and CDR2 is SVGAGI (reference sequence). The chain's CDR3 is CASSSVTQGIHEQYF. The CDR3 DNA reads as TGTGCCAGCAGTTCCGTTACCCAGGGAATCCACGAGCAGTACTTC.

This clone was recorded only once. The chain couples TRBV19 to TRBJ2-1; 12 nucleotides align to TRBD2. The germline V gene encodes CDR1 LNHDA and CDR2 SQIVND (reference sequence). The V segment lost 7 bases and the J segment 2 bases; nucleotides outside the gene matches: 3. The CDR3 is made up of 15 amino acids. This chain's CDR3 is CASTSSGRAYNEQFF. The CDR3 DNA reads as TGTGCCAGTACCTCTAGCGGGAGGGCCTACAATGAGCAGTTCTTC.

This clone was detected only a few times. V and J are TRBV6-6 and TRBJ2-1; TRBD2 matches 10 bases. J was trimmed by 9 bases and V by 6 bases; bases with no gene match: 8. Germline-derived CDR1 and CDR2 are MNHNY and SVGAGI (reference sequence). The CDR3 has 14 amino acids. This CDR3 reads CASRGAGGPAEQFF. CDR3 coding DNA: TGTGCCAGCAGGGGAGCGGGAGGGCCAGCTGAGCAGTTCTTC.

The count of this clone is one. The chain couples TRBV25-1 to TRBJ2-7; D not certain. V was pared by 10 bases and J by 3 bases, with 10 bases between. The CDR3 is 11 residues long. CDR1 is MGHDK, CDR2 SYGVNS, per germline. This CDR3 is CATSGNYEQYF. CDR3 in DNA: TGTGCCACTTCGGGTAACTACGAGCAGTACTTC.

V and J are TRBV4-1 and TRBJ2-7; D is undetermined. The V end lost 1 base, the J end lost 0 bases, and 10 bases lay between the germline ends. The CDR3 covers 15 residues. Looked up from germline, CDR1 is MGHRA and CDR2 is YSYEKL. The CDR3 region has the DNA TGCGCCAGCAGCCAAGTGGCAGGCCCCTCCTACGAGCAGTACTTC. Translated: CASSQVAGPSYEQYF.

This clone was counted only a few times. The chain's CDR3 is CASSLAVRQDGETQYF. The CDR3 coding sequence is TGCGCCAGCAGCTTGGCCGTAAGACAGGACGGGGAGACCCAGTACTTC. This sequence joins TRBV5-1 and TRBJ2-5, with D perhaps matching TRBD1 (6 bases). CDR1 is SGHRS and CDR2 is YFSETQ in the germline V gene. This CDR3 has 16 amino acids. Trimming left V 0 bases short and J 5 bases short, with 17 bases between.

In its sample, this clone was seen once. This chain uses TRBV18 with TRBJ2-1; 8 bases align to TRBD2. CDR1 is KGHSH, CDR2 LQKENI, per germline. J was trimmed by 4 bases and V by 4 bases; bases with no gene match: 9. The CDR3 contains 16 residues. The CDR3, as DNA: TGTGCCAGCTCACGACTGGGACTAGGGGATTACAATGAGCAGTTCTTC. As protein: CASSRLGLGDYNEQFF.

The chain carries TRBV30 and TRBJ2-1; D gene unclear. CDR1 and CDR2 (germline): GTSNPN, SVGIG (reference sequence). Between the trimmed V and J ends, which lost 1 base and 6 bases, there was a span of 4 bases. The CDR3 totals 11 residues. The CDR3 reads CAWSGPNEQFF. The DNA of the CDR3 is TGTGCCTGGAGTGGGCCCAATGAGCAGTTCTTC.

The V call is TRBV30, the J call TRBJ1-5; D may be TRBD1 (5 bases). Germline V gene lookup returns CDR1 GTSNPN and CDR2 SVGIG (reference sequence). Trimming took off 1 base at V and 1 base at J, with 17 bases between the two ends. CDR3 length: 17 amino acids. The CDR3 coding sequence is TGTGCCTGGAGTGCGGATAGGGGAATAGGGAGCAATCAGCCCCAGCATTTT. This codes for CAWSADRGIGSNQPQHF.

The chain combines TRBV12-5 with TRBJ2-7, with 7 bases that match TRBD1. Germline loops: CDR1 LGHNT, CDR2 FRNRAP. Trimming cost V 11 bases and J 3 bases; bases outside gene matches: 4. The CDR3 is 11 amino acids. The CDR3 DNA is TGTGCTGCGACAGGGCGCTACGAGCAGTACTTC. Its protein product is CAATGRYEQYF.